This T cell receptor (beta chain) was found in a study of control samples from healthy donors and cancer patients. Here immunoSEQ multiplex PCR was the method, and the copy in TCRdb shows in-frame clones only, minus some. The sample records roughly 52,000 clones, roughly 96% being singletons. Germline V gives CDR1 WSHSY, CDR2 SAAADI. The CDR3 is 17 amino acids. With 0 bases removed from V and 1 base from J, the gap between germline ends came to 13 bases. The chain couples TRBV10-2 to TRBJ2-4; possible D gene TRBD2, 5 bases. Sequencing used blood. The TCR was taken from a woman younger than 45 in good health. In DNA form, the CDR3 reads TGCGCCAGCAGTGAGTCGAGCGGAGGTACCGCCAAAAACATTCAGTACTTC. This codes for CASSESSGGTAKNIQYF.